This TCR beta chain came from a study of blood T cell repertoires in COVID-19. This CDR3 is built from 13 residues. V shed 5 bases and J shed 0 bases, with 8 bases lying between them. The germline CDR1 and CDR2 sequences are SGHVS and FNYEAQ. Sequencing was performed with immunoSEQ multiplex PCR; in TCRdb, only in-frame clones are kept and a portion is missing. The top ten hold 0.8% to 0.9% of the sample, which has about 500,000 clones, nearly 90% seen once. J is TRBJ2-7 and V is TRBV7-6; possibly TRBD2 for D (5 bases). The sequence derives from a man younger than 30 with COVID-19, enrolled during active disease. Sample: peripheral blood. CDR3 protein: CASSEGSSYEQYF. Here the CDR3 DNA reads TGTGCCAGCAGCGAGGGAAGCTCCTACGAGCAGTACTTC.